The table lists the clone carrying this T cell receptor (beta chain) with a few counts. PCR was performed a second time for about 7 to 11 cycles using a sample-barcoded 5' primer and a J-beta primer mix. The template-switch adaptor, which had 12 random nucleotides, put a tag on each cDNA molecule. TCRdb reprocessed the 5' RACE reads via MiXCR and lists one record per CDR3 protein. The repertoire holds about 1,500,000 distinct CDR3 sequences, with about 40% as singletons. The data were taken from a study of blood T cells in healthy people across ages. The CDR3 runs to 14 residues. Trimming at V came to 2 bases and at J to 5 bases, leaving 2 bases not matched to a gene. The germline gives CDR1 MNHEY, CDR2 SMNVEV (reference sequence).

This chain links TRBV27 with TRBJ1-4; 7 bases agree with TRBD1. Material for sequencing was blood. This clonotype was obtained from a woman aged 18 to 35 in good health. CDR3 in amino acids: CASSLGQANEKLFF. DNA of the CDR3: TGTGCCAGCAGTTTAGGACAGGCCAATGAAAAACTGTTTTTT.